This T cell receptor beta chain emerged from a study of CD8 T cells in ankylosing spondylitis. Findings of the study overall: Prior work had noted some motif variants in reactive arthritis blood and synovial fluid. A TCR beta motif made of fewer than ten highly homologous variants seemed typical of ankylosing spondylitis blood.

This clonotype was seen more than once but under ten times. Antigen unknown. TCRdb recomputed calls from the 5' RACE reads with MiXCR, one row per CDR3 protein. The sample holds 150,000 to 200,000 distinct CDR3 sequences, 10% to 15% seen once. The CDR3 totals 16 residues. Germline CDR1 reads SGHTA; CDR2 reads FQGTGA. V dropped 1 base and J dropped 5; count of bases not matched to a gene: 3. Sequencing was done on a sample of blood, either unsorted or a sorted T cell fraction (not recorded which). This sequence joins TRBV7-3 and TRBJ2-2; the match to TRBD1 covers 11 bases. The source is a female donor with ankylosing spondylitis or in good health (not recorded which). The CDR3 coding sequence is TGTGCCAGCAGCTTAATGGACAGGGGGCTGACCGGGGAGCTGTTTTTT. Its translation is CASSLMDRGLTGELFF.